This T cell receptor beta chain was found in a study of cytomegalovirus exposure and HLA in healthy donors. Trimming shortened V by 0 bases and J by 1 base, and 16 bases separated the two germline ends. CDR3 length equals 18 residues. In germline, CDR1 is LGHNT, CDR2 FRNRAP. A multiplex PCR was run with 60 Vbeta primers and 13 Jbeta primers. Some clones are missing from TCRdb's copy, which holds only in-frame ones; the method was immunoSEQ multiplex PCR. The table lists roughly 120,000 clones, approximately 80% of them singletons. The sequence came from a human donor in good health. Sequenced material: PBMCs. The chain couples TRBV12-5 to TRBJ2-1; possibly TRBD2 for D (6 bases). The CDR3 DNA reads as TGTGCTAGTGGTTTGGTCATCTCGAGCGGGTGGTCCTACAATGAGCAGTTCTTC. It specifies CASGLVISSGWSYNEQFF. The variable domain in full, completed from reference TRBV12-5 and TRBJ2-1, reads DARVTQTPRHKVTEMGQEVTMRCQPILGHNTVFWYRQTMMQGLELLAYFRNRAPLDDSGMPKDRFSAEMPDATLATLKIQPSEPRDSAVYFCASGLVISSGWSYNEQFFGPGTRLTVL.